The sequence of this T cell receptor (beta chain) was determined in a study of T cells after posttransplantation cyclophosphamide. This table comes from immunoSEQ multiplex PCR, and its TCRdb copy is limited to in-frame clones, with some not included. Found here are about 28,000 clones, 70% to 90% of them singletons; the top ten hold less than 3.5%. Peripheral blood was collected from the related graft donor on the marrow donation day. Germline CDR1 KGHSH, CDR2 LQKENI. The CDR3 sequence is 15 residues long. V was clipped by 8 bases and J by 4 bases; unmatched bases: 11. Study-level points and caveats: After PTCy, TRB diversity resembled that of CNI/methotrexate controls. Tissue-infiltrating T cells from skin or gut overlapped little with blood T cells. Donor CD8+ memory clones often dominated recipient blood repertoires at later times.

For this clone: Its target is not known.

The chain joins TRBV18 to TRBJ2-1; 7 bases agree with TRBD1. This TCR was recovered from a man between 45 and 60 years old. Sequencing used PBMCs. The CDR3 reads CASIVTGSPYNEQFF. The CDR3 DNA is TGTGCCAGCATAGTGACAGGGTCGCCTTACAATGAGCAGTTCTTC.